This TCR beta chain appears in the sequencing data of a study of cytomegalovirus exposure and HLA in healthy donors. Background on the study: Out of 150 million to 200 million T cells, an earlier analysis found more than 95 million unique TCR beta sequences in total. Broader study findings: The classifier reportedly diagnosed cytomegalovirus status with high specificity and sensitivity. Indistinguishable V segments such as TRBV6-2 and TRBV6-3 were excluded. Later analysis placed DRB1 highest and HLA-C lowest in TCR association rates, which differed by HLA locus.

As regards this clone: Antigen: not known.

V lost 1 base and J 7 bases, leaving 13 bases between the germline ends. Germline assignment: CDR1 SGHAT and CDR2 FQNNGV. This CDR3 has 15 residues. The PCR used 60 Vbeta and 13 Jbeta primers. Here immunoSEQ multiplex PCR was the method, and the copy in TCRdb shows in-frame clones only, minus some. Among about 140,000 clones listed, 73% were seen once. The source is a human donor in good health. The chain has TRBV11-2 and TRBJ1-4, with D perhaps matching TRBD1 (6 bases). The sequencing input was PBMCs. The CDR3 bases are TGTGCCAGCAGCTTAGTTCCCGACAGGATTGAAAAACTGTTTTTT. Residues: CASSLVPDRIEKLFF.